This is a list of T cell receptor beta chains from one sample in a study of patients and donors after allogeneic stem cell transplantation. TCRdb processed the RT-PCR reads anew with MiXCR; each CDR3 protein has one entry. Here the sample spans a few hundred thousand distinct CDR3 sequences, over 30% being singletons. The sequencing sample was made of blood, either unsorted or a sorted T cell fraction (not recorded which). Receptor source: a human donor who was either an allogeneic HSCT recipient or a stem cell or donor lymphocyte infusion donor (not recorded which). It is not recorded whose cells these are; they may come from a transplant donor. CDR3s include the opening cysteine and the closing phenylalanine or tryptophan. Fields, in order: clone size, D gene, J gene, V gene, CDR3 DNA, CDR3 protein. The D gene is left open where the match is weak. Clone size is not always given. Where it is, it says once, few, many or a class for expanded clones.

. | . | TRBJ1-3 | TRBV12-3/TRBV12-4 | TGTGCCAGCAGCTTAAAAGGAAACACCATATATTTT | CASSLKGNTIYF
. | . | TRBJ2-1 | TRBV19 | TGTGCCAGTAGTATAAAACCGGGGCGCAATGAGCAGTTCTTC | CASSIKPGRNEQFF
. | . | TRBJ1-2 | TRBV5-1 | TGCGCCAGCAGCAACATTTATGGCTACACCTTC | CASSNIYGYTF
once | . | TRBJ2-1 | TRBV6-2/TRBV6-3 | TGTGCCAGCAGTTACGCAGGCGGTTCTCATTCGTTCTTC | CASSYAGGSHSFF
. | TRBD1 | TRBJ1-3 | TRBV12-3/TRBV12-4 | TGTGCCAGCAGTTTATCCGGACAGGCCAGCTCTGGAAACACCATATATTTT | CASSLSGQASSGNTIYF
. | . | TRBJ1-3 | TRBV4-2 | TGTGCCAGCAGCCAAGAGCCGCACGGGGCGGGAAACACCATATATTTT | CASSQEPHGAGNTIYF
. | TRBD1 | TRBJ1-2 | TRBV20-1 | TGCAGTGCAACCCCGGGACAGGGGATGACCTATGGCTACACCTTC | CSATPGQGMTYGYTF
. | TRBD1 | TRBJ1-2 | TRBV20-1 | TGCAGTGCTAGAGGGGACAGGGGCTATGGCTACACCTTC | CSARGDRGYGYTF
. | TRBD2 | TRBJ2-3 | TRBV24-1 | TGTGCCGCCAGTGATCCCGGGACTAGCGGGGGATTAGATACGCAGTATTTT | CAASDPGTSGGLDTQYF
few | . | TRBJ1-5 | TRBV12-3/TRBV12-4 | TGTGCCAGCAGTTTAAGGACAGTCGATAGCAATCAGCCCCAGCATTTT | CASSLRTVDSNQPQHF
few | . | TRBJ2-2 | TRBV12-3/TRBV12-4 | TGTGCCAGCAGTTTACAGGGTTACACCGGGGAGCTGTTTTTT | CASSLQGYTGELFF
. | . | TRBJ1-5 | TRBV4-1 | TGCGCCAGCAGCCAAGGAATACAGGAAACTCAGCCCCAGCATTTT | CASSQGIQETQPQHF
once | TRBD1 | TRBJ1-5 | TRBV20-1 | TGCAGTGCTTTACAGGGGTCGAGCAATCAGCCCCAGCATTTT | CSALQGSSNQPQHF
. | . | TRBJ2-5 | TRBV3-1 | TGTGCCAGCAGCCAAAACCAAGAGACCCAGTACTTC | CASSQNQETQYF
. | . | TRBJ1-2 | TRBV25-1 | TGTGCCAGCAGTTCCGGGCTACCCTATGGCTACACCTTC | CASSSGLPYGYTF
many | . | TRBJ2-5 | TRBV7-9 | TGTGCCAGCAGCTTAGGCCCCGTCTCAGAGACCCAGTACTTC | CASSLGPVSETQYF
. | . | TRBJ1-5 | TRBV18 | TGTGCCAGCCTCGGGGCTCCCAATCAGCCCCAGCATTTT | CASLGAPNQPQHF
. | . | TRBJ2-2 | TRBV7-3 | TGTGCCAGCAGCGCCCTCGGCGGGGTGAACACCGGGGAGCTGTTTTTT | CASSALGGVNTGELFF
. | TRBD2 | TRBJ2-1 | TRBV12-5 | TGTGCTAGTGCCGGACTAGCGGGGGCCAGTGAGCAGTTCTTC | CASAGLAGASEQFF
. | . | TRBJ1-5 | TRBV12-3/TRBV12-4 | TGTGCCAGCAGTTTAGAGAATCAGCCCCAGCATTTT | CASSLENQPQHF
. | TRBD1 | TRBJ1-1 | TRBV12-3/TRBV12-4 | TGTGCCAGCACCTCAGGGGGCAATGCTGAAGCTTTCTTT | CASTSGGNAEAFF
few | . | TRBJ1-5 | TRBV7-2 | TGTGCCAGCAGCCCACCTGGTCCAGGCTATAGCAATCAGCCCCAGCATTTT | CASSPPGPGYSNQPQHF
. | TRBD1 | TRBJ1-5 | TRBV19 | TGTGCCAGTAACAGACAGGGGGGTCTTGACCAGCCCCAGCATTTT | CASNRQGGLDQPQHF
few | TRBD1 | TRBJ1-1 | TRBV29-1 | TGCAGCGTGGGGGTGGACAGGACGAACACTGAAGCTTTCTTT | CSVGVDRTNTEAFF
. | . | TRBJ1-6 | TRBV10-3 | TGTGCCATCAGTGAGGCAGGTTCAAATTCACCCCTCCACTTT | CAISEAGSNSPLHF
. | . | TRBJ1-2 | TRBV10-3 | TGTGCCATCAGTGAGCGGGGGGGAACGGACTATGGCTACACCTTC | CAISERGGTDYGYTF
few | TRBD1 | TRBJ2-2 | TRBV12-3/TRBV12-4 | TGTGCCAGCAGTCCACAGGGGTACACCGGGGAGCTGTTTTTT | CASSPQGYTGELFF